Detailed here is one T cell receptor beta chain. Antigen specificity is unknown. This sample is part of a study of blood T cells in healthy people across ages. General observations from the study: As age increased, TCR beta diversity per million T cells fell in a roughly linear fashion.

Healthy individuals of Caucasian origin from Russia, aged roughly 6 to 100, served as donors. The CDR3 is 15 residues long. Trimming cost V 4 bases and J 3 bases; bases outside gene matches: 6. Per the germline V gene, CDR1 is SNHLY and CDR2 is FYNNEI. A second PCR, run for about 7 to 11 cycles, used a sample-barcoded 5' primer plus a J-beta primer mix. One entry per CDR3 protein, called by TCRdb with MiXCR from the 5' RACE reads. This repertoire shows some 890,000 distinct CDR3 sequences, about 29% found once; its top ten account for about a tenth. This same sample was also taken into another study, of T cells of mothers and their children. That report adds: Donors comprised three healthy Caucasian mothers plus their six children. It was found that thymic selection shapes TCR recombination output similarly in related and unrelated pairs.

The rearrangement uses TRBV2 and TRBJ1-1; 9 positions match TRBD1. The sequencing sample was made of blood. This TCR was recovered from a woman aged 40 to 50 in good health. The CDR3 DNA reads TGTGCCAGCAGTGGGACAGGGGCGAGCGACACTGAAGCTTTCTTT. It codes for CASSGTGASDTEAFF. Full variable domain (rest looked up from reference TRBV2 and TRBJ1-1): EPEVTQTPSHQVTQMGQEVILRCVPISNHLYFYWYRQILGQKVEFLVSFYNNEISEKSEIFDDQFSVERPDGSNFTLKIRSTKLEDSAMYFCASSGTGASDTEAFFGQGTRLTVV.